This entry is about one TCR beta chain. Its antigen remains unknown. Germline V gene sequence: CDR1 SNHLY, CDR2 FYNNEI. J gave up 6 bases and V 4 bases, and 8 bases lay outside the gene matches. The CDR3 consists of 14 residues. Researchers ran the PCR with 60 Vbeta and 13 Jbeta primers. The assay was immunoSEQ multiplex PCR, and TCRdb's table has in-frame clones only and misses some. The sample gives 140,000 or so clones, nearly 85% of which show up once; about 3.7% is in the top ten. Though nominally healthy at sampling, donors likely had unrecorded immune exposures. These data belong to a study of cytomegalovirus exposure and HLA in healthy donors. Study background: Assignment to the Caucasian-associated ancestry cluster applied to more than 75% of the approximately 420 genotyped donors.

Findings and caveats of the study: Whilst most TCR sequences proved rare, a subset of public TCRs occurred across many donors. Investigators reported about 160 TCR beta chains as tied to cytomegalovirus.

Sequences were obtained from PBMCs. This TCR came from a male donor in good health and CMV-seronegative. The genes are TRBV2 and TRBJ2-7; 8 bases line up with TRBD1. Here the CDR3 DNA reads TGTGCCAGCAGTGTCAGGGGGCCCCTCGGCGAGCAGTACTTC. The encoded protein is CASSVRGPLGEQYF.